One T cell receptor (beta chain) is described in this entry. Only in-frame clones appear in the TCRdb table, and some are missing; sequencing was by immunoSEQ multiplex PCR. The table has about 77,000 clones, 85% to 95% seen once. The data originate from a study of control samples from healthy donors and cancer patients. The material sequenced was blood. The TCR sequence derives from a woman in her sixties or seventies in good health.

CDR3 coding DNA: TGTGCCACCAGTGATAGGGAGACCCAGTACTTC. Amino acids: CATSDRETQYF. The chain couples TRBV24-1 to TRBJ2-5; D remains unclear. V lost 3 bases, J lost 5 bases, and 3 bases lay in between. CDR3 size: 11 residues. Germline CDR1 is KGHDR and CDR2 is SFDVKD.